Listed here are 8 T cell receptor beta chains from one sample, sequenced in a study of shared clonotypes between healthy human individuals. TCRdb keeps only in-frame clones here, not all; method: immunoSEQ multiplex PCR. The repertoire holds approximately 2.5 million clones, 93% seen once, with 0.36% in the top ten. Sequenced material: naive CD4+ T cells from PBMCs. The subset is: CD45RA+ positively selected. The receptors stem from a man aged 18 to 29 in good health. Some clones in this sample may be carry-over from other donors' samples.

V usage is TRBV18 and J usage is TRBJ1-5; the D is unclear. Germline CDR1 and CDR2: KGHSH and LQKENI. The CDR3 runs 13 residues. V shed 6 bases and J shed 5 bases, with 11 bases lying between them. The CDR3 DNA reads TGTGCCAGCTCTTATTCAGGAGATCAGCCCCAGCATTTT. The encoded protein is CASSYSGDQPQHF.

This chain connects TRBV6-5 to TRBJ1-1, with 9 nucleotides matching TRBD1. Germline trimming cut 6 bases from V and 10 bases from J; bases unmatched to any gene: 15. The germline V gene has CDR1 MNHEY and CDR2 SVGAGI. The CDR3 has 15 residues. The CDR3 sequence is CASSRYPGQGFRAFF. The DNA for the CDR3 is TGTGCCAGCAGCCGATATCCGGGACAGGGCTTTCGAGCTTTCTTT.

This chain links TRBV2 with TRBJ2-6; D is ambiguous. Trimming removed 0 bases at V and 0 bases at J, with 3 bases between. The CDR3 loop spans 15 amino acids. Per germline, CDR1 SNHLY and CDR2 FYNNEI. The CDR3 bases are TGTGCCAGCAGTGAAGCGATCTCTGGGGCCAACGTCCTGACTTTC. Encoded protein: CASSEAISGANVLTF. Supplemented by reference TRBV2 and TRBJ2-6, the full variable domain reads EPEVTQTPSHQVTQMGQEVILRCVPISNHLYFYWYRQILGQKVEFLVSFYNNEISEKSEIFDDQFSVERPDGSNFTLKIRSTKLEDSAMYFCASSEAISGANVLTFGAGSRLTVL.

V and J are TRBV7-3 and TRBJ1-1, with D possibly TRBD1 on 5 matching bases. V was pared by 5 bases and J by 4 bases, with 26 bases between. The germline CDR1 and CDR2 sequences are SGHTA and FQGTGA. The CDR3 is made up of 18 amino acids. The DNA for the CDR3 is TGTGCCAGCAGCCCACACCGACGGACATCGAACCGAGGCACTGAAGCTTTCTTT. This gives the protein CASSPHRRTSNRGTEAFF. The full variable domain, completed using reference TRBV7-3 and TRBJ1-1, is GAGVSQTPSNKVTEKGKYVELRCDPISGHTALYWYRQSLGQGPEFLIYFQGTGAADDSGLPNDRFFAVRPEGSVSTLKIQRTERGDSAVYLCASSPHRRTSNRGTEAFFGQGTRLTVV.

This clone was seen a single time. Other DNA sequences in this sample translate to the same CDR3. The CDR3 nucleotides read TGTGCCAGCAGTTTACTAGCGGGAGCCGGCGGGGAGCTGTTTTTT. It translates to CASSLLAGAGGELFF. The chain couples TRBV28 to TRBJ2-2; the match to TRBD2 covers 10 bases. Germline assignment: CDR1 MDHEN and CDR2 SYDVKM. This CDR3 is 15 amino acids long. Trimming cost V 2 bases and J 7 bases; bases outside gene matches: 4.

The chain links TRBV30 to TRBJ2-2; no firm D call. Germline CDR1 GTSNPN, CDR2 SVGIG (reference sequence). Trimming cost V 0 bases and J 8 bases, with 16 bases left between them. This CDR3 is built from 15 residues. The CDR3 reads CAWSVRPLGSGELFF. DNA of the CDR3: TGTGCCTGGAGTGTACGTCCACTCGGTTCGGGGGAGCTGTTTTTT.

This sequence joins TRBV7-9 and TRBJ2-7; D possibly corresponds to TRBD2 (5 bases). Germline values: CDR1 SEHNR, CDR2 FQNEAQ (reference sequence). Trimming cost V 1 base and J 0 bases, with 10 bases left between them. The CDR3 runs 15 residues. CDR3 coding DNA: TGTGCCAGCAGCTTAGACGAGGACTTCTCCTACGAGCAGTACTTC. Translated, it gives CASSLDEDFSYEQYF.

The chain carries TRBV9 and TRBJ1-2; maybe TRBD1 (6 bases). Deletions cut 1 base from V and 0 bases from J, with 10 bases between. CDR1 and CDR2 from the germline V gene are SGDLS and YYNGEE. The CDR3 sequence is 15 residues long. The CDR3 spells CASSVRAGANYGYTF. In DNA, the CDR3 is TGTGCCAGCAGCGTACGGGCAGGGGCTAACTATGGCTACACCTTC. Full variable domain (remainder filled in from reference TRBV9 and TRBJ1-2): DSGVTQTPKHLITATGQRVTLRCSPRSGDLSVYWYQQSLDQGLQFLIQYYNGEERAKGNILERFSAQQFPDLHSELNLSSLELGDSALYFCASSVRAGANYGYTFGSGTRLTVV.